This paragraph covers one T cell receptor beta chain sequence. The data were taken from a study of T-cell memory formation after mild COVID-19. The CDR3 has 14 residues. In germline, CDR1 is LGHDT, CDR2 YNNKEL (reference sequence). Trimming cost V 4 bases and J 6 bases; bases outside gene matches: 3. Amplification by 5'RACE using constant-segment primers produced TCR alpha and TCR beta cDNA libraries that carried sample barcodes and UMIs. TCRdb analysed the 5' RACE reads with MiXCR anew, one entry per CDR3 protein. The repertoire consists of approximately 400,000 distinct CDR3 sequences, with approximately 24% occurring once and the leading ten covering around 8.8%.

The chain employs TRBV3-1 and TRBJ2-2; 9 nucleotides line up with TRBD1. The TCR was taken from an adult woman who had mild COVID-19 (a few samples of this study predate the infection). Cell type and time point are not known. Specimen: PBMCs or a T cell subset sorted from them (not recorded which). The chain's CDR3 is CASSRTGVAGELFF. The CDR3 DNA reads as TGTGCCAGCAGCCGGACAGGGGTCGCCGGGGAGCTGTTTTTT.